The sequence of this TCR beta chain was determined in a study of blood T cell repertoires in COVID-19. Repertoires were generated with immunoSEQ multiplex PCR, while TCRdb's copy carries only in-frame clones and drops some. This table has about 160,000 clones, around 77% appearing once. This clone came up once. The CDR3 totals 17 residues. Germline values: CDR1 SGHTA, CDR2 FQGTGA. V trimming: 1 base; J trimming: 1 base; junction bases outside the gene matches: 5. This sequence joins TRBV7-3 and TRBJ2-3; TRBD2 aligns across 10 bases. The specimen was peripheral blood. The TCR sequence derives from a man between 65 and 85 years old with acute or convalescent COVID-19. CDR3: CASSLSPGTSGTDTQYF. As DNA, the CDR3 is TGTGCCAGCAGCTTAAGCCCCGGGACTAGCGGCACAGATACGCAGTATTTT.